What follows is one T cell receptor beta chain and its context. Its target is unknown. The method was immunoSEQ multiplex PCR; TCRdb's version includes in-frame clones alone and lacks a portion of them. The data contain some 84,000 clones, roughly 85% of them seen just once; the ten biggest clones take up 0.8% to 0.9%. This record belongs to a study of graft-versus-host responses after intestinal transplantation. CDR1 is SGHRS and CDR2 is YFSETQ in the germline V gene. The CDR3 extends over 14 amino acids. V gave up 6 bases and J gave up 2 bases, with 14 bases separating them. Study-wide results and limits: High graft-versus-host to host-versus-graft clonal ratios were found in allografts of patients who had graft-donor T cell macrochimerism. Recipient bone marrow held GvH clones, some seen earlier in ileum or blood.

The gene calls are TRBV5-1 and TRBJ1-1, with D tentatively TRBD1 (5 bases). Sequencing used unstimulated CD4+ T cells sorted from spleen or lymph node cells, obtained before intestinal transplant. The receptor's source is a human donor who received an intestinal transplant. This CDR3 is CASISLGPNTEAFF. CDR3 coding DNA: TGCGCCAGCATCTCTCTGGGGCCCAACACTGAAGCTTTCTTT. The variable domain in full, with the rest retrieved from reference TRBV5-1 and TRBJ1-1, is KAGVTQTPRYLIKTRGQQVTLSCSPISGHRSVSWYQQTPGQGLQFLFEYFSETQRNKGNFPGRFSGRQFSNSRSEMNVSTLELGDSALYLCASISLGPNTEAFFGQGTRLTVV.